This T cell receptor beta chain was sequenced for a study of identical twins. V was clipped by 2 bases and J by 10 bases, with 12 bases between them. CDR3 length: 11 amino acids. Germline-derived CDR1 and CDR2 are DFQATT and SNEGSKA (reference sequence). TCRdb fed the 5' RACE reads into MiXCR, producing one record per CDR3 protein. The sample lists a few hundred thousand distinct CDR3 sequences; roughly an eighth were seen once. This clonotype was detected only a few times. Antigen specificity is unknown. Study-wide results and limits: Out-of-frame beta sequences exhibited a weaker degree of excess twin sharing.

The sample was also reused in another study, on yellow fever vaccine responses in identical twins.

The chain combines TRBV20-1 with TRBJ2-7, with D uncertain. The sequence came from a woman under 30 in good health. Sample: CD4+ T cells sorted from blood. The CDR3 nucleotides read TGCAGTGCTAGATCGCCAGCACAACAGTACTTC. Protein: CSARSPAQQYF.